The present entry profiles one T cell receptor beta chain with its context. Repertoires were generated with immunoSEQ multiplex PCR, while TCRdb's copy carries only in-frame clones and drops some. The sample shows about 84,000 clones, about nine tenths of them seen only once. This entry belongs to a study of control samples from healthy donors and cancer patients. Trimming removed 4 bases at V and 4 bases at J, with 13 bases between. CDR1 is SNHLY and CDR2 is FYNNEI in the germline V gene. This CDR3 has 14 residues. This receptor was obtained from a man aged 45 to 65 in good health. The chain joins TRBV2 to TRBJ2-5; no clear D gene. The sequencing sample was made of blood. This CDR3 is CASSVYRGRETQYF. The CDR3 DNA follows: TGTGCCAGCAGTGTGTATCGTGGTAGAGAGACCCAGTACTTC.